This T cell receptor beta chain was retrieved from a study of beta chain features in type 1 diabetes. V was pared by 6 bases and J by 4 bases, with 3 bases of the junction left unmatched. Germline V gives CDR1 SGHTA, CDR2 FQGNSA. This CDR3 is built from 13 residues. Whole-study results and caveats: Among all four CD4+ subsets, Type 1 diabetes patients had TCRB CDR3s that were moderately but significantly shorter. A PCR bias possibly favoring shorter templates would apply equally to patients and controls.

Of note for this clone: Its specificity is not known.

What was sequenced were expressed TCRB transcripts, since all of the isolated RNA had been reverse transcribed. Clones were read by immunoSEQ multiplex PCR, and TCRdb kept only the in-frame ones, dropping some. This repertoire shows some 63,000 clones, roughly 49% found once; its top ten account for 0.7%. The V and J genes are TRBV7-2 and TRBJ1-5; TRBD1 matches 7 bases. The specimen was central memory CD4+ T cells from blood. The source is a young man with type 1 diabetes. The CDR3 DNA follows: TGTGCCAGCAGTCCAGGGGGTAATCAGCCCCAGCATTTT. Its protein product is CASSPGGNQPQHF.